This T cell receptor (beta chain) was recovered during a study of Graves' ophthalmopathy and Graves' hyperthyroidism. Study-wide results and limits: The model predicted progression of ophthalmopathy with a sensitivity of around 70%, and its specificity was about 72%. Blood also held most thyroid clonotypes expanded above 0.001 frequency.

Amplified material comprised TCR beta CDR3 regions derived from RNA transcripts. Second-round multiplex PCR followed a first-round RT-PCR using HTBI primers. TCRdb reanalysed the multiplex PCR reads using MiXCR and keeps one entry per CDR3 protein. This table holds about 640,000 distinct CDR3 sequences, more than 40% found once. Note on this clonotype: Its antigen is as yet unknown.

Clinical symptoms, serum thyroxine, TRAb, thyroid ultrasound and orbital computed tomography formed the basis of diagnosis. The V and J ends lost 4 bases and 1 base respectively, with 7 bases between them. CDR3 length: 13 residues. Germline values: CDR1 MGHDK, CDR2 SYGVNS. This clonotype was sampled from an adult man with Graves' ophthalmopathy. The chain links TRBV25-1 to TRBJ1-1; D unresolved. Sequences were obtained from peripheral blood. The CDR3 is CASSASRNTEAFF. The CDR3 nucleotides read TGTGCCAGCAGTGCGAGTCGGAACACTGAAGCTTTCTTT.